The 30 T cell receptor beta chains reported below all come from one sample, sequenced in a study of blood T cell repertoires in COVID-19. This table comes from immunoSEQ multiplex PCR, and its TCRdb copy is limited to in-frame clones, with some not included. The sample includes a few hundred thousand clones, 80% to 90% of them seen just once. Sequencing input: peripheral blood. Every receptor here comes from a woman aged 40 to 50 who had recovered from COVID-19.

The chain combines TRBV3-1 (or the pseudogene TRBV3-2) with TRBJ1-1; D might be TRBD1 (6 bases). This CDR3 contains 14 residues. Germline V lookup: CDR1 LGHDT, CDR2 YNNKEL (reference sequence). Between the trimmed V and J ends, which lost 5 bases and 5 bases, there was a span of 15 bases. DNA of the CDR3: TGTGCCAGCAGCGCCCCCTACAGGGAAACTGAAGCTTTCTTT. This gives the protein CASSAPYRETEAFF.

On this clone: Other DNA sequences from this sample encode an identical CDR3 as well. V and J are TRBV25-1 and TRBJ2-1; a possible D gene is TRBD2 (6 bases). The V and J ends lost 3 bases and 7 bases respectively, with 13 bases between them. Germline-derived CDR1 and CDR2 are MGHDK and SYGVNS. This CDR3 contains 14 residues. CDR3: CASSEHGRGNEQFF. In DNA form, the CDR3 reads TGTGCCAGCAGTGAGCACGGCCGGGGGAATGAGCAGTTCTTC.

The V and J genes are TRBV28 and TRBJ1-3; 7 bases are a match to TRBD1. J gave up 7 bases and V 5 bases, and 11 bases lay outside the gene matches. CDR1 is MDHEN, CDR2 SYDVKM, per germline. This CDR3 has 15 residues. The chain's CDR3 is CASSPPRGVVNTIYF. The CDR3 coding sequence is TGTGCCAGCAGTCCCCCCAGGGGGGTCGTGAACACCATATATTTT.

V gene TRBV5-4 combines with J gene TRBJ2-3; tentatively, D is TRBD1 (6 bases). V lost 4 bases to trimming and J lost 2 bases, with 17 bases between them. The CDR3 is 16 amino acids. Germline V lookup: CDR1 SGHNT, CDR2 YYREEE (reference sequence). This CDR3 reads CASSTRQASSTDTQYF. The CDR3 nucleotides are TGTGCCAGCAGCACAAGACAGGCTTCGTCCACAGATACGCAGTATTTT.

The chain joins TRBV7-9 to TRBJ2-5, with D possibly matching TRBD2 (5 bases). Trimming stripped 4 bases from V and 3 bases from J, with 15 bases between. This CDR3 has 15 amino acids. The V gene's germline CDR1 is SEHNR and CDR2 FQNEAQ (reference sequence). DNA for the CDR3: TGTGCCAGCAGCTCCACCAATAGAGCGGAAGAGACCCAGTACTTC. Its translation is CASSSTNRAEETQYF.

This clone appeared once. This rearrangement joins TRBV12-3 or TRBV12-4 to TRBJ2-7; a possible D gene is TRBD1 (6 bases). V gave up 4 bases and J gave up 7 bases, with 14 bases separating them. The CDR3 runs to 13 residues. Here the CDR3 reads CASSSGDLGEQYF. CDR3 DNA: TGTGCCAGCAGTTCAGGGGATCTGGGTGAGCAGTACTTC.

The chain has TRBV3-1 (or the pseudogene TRBV3-2) and TRBJ1-4; D may be TRBD1 (6 bases). This CDR3 has 15 residues. V was trimmed by 2 bases and J by 8 bases, leaving 15 bases between them. Looked up from germline, CDR1 is LGHDT and CDR2 is YNNKEL (reference sequence). Written as DNA, the CDR3 is TGTGCCAGCAGCCAAAACCAGGGGAGTAGGGAAAAACTGTTTTTT. Translated, it gives CASSQNQGSREKLFF.

The V and J genes are TRBV6-5 and TRBJ1-1; no definite D call. There are 13 residues in the CDR3. Germline loops: CDR1 MNHEY, CDR2 SVGAGI. Trimming left V 4 bases short and J 1 base short, with 7 bases between. CDR3 region: CASSSEKNTEAFF. The CDR3, as DNA: TGTGCCAGCAGTTCGGAGAAGAACACTGAAGCTTTCTTT.

V gene TRBV29-1 combines with J gene TRBJ2-1; no firm D call. V dropped 3 bases and J dropped 2 bases, with 11 bases sitting between them. CDR1 SQVTM and CDR2 ANQGSEA come from the germline V gene. The CDR3 loop spans 14 amino acids. The DNA of the CDR3 is TGCAGCGTTGATAAGCTACAGACCTACAATGAGCAGTTCTTC. Translating it yields CSVDKLQTYNEQFF.

The V and J genes are TRBV5-1 and TRBJ1-4, with TRBD1 as a possible D gene (5 bases). Germline loops: CDR1 SGHRS, CDR2 YFSETQ. Trimming cost V 8 bases and J 8 bases, with 28 bases left between them. This CDR3 comprises 17 residues. This CDR3 is CARPQGWANFGREKLFF. For the CDR3, the DNA is TGCGCCAGACCTCAGGGATGGGCAAATTTCGGTCGCGAAAAACTGTTTTTT. The full variable domain, with the rest looked up from reference TRBV5-1 and TRBJ1-4, is KAGVTQTPRYLIKTRGQQVTLSCSPISGHRSVSWYQQTPGQGLQFLFEYFSETQRNKGNFPGRFSGRQFSNSRSEMNVSTLELGDSALYLCARPQGWANFGREKLFFGSGTQLSVL.

This chain uses TRBV19 with TRBJ1-2, with D possibly matching TRBD1 (6 bases). The ends were cut back, 4 bases at V and 6 bases at J, with 12 bases in the middle. CDR3 length: 13 residues. Germline V lookup: CDR1 LNHDA, CDR2 SQIVND (reference sequence). CDR3 nucleotide sequence: TGTGCCAGTAGTACCGGGGGGCAGGATGGCTACACCTTC. It is translated as CASSTGGQDGYTF.

This clone occurred once. This chain links TRBV6-5 with TRBJ2-2; tentatively, D is TRBD1 (5 bases). The CDR3 spans 15 residues. Germline CDR1 reads MNHEY; CDR2 reads SVGAGI. V lost 8 bases and J lost 1, with 14 bases in between. The CDR3 region is CASLYRGGNTGELFF. The CDR3 DNA follows: TGTGCCAGCCTCTATAGGGGCGGGAACACCGGGGAGCTGTTTTTT.

The chain employs TRBV19 and TRBJ1-6; tentatively, D is TRBD1 (6 bases). The CDR3 is 13 residues long. V lost 7 bases to trimming and J lost 11 bases, with 15 bases between them. Per germline, CDR1 LNHDA and CDR2 SQIVND (reference sequence). CDR3 region: CASTNRDRTPLHF. CDR3 DNA: TGTGCCAGTACCAACAGGGATAGGACACCCCTCCACTTT.

The chain employs TRBV19 and TRBJ1-3; D call uncertain. The CDR3 contains 15 residues. Germline values: CDR1 LNHDA, CDR2 SQIVND (reference sequence). The V end lost 5 bases, the J end lost 3 bases, and 14 bases lay between the germline ends. The CDR3 region is CASSLARASGNTIYF. Here the CDR3 DNA reads TGTGCCAGTAGTCTAGCCCGCGCGAGTGGAAACACCATATATTTT.

V gene TRBV19 combines with J gene TRBJ2-5, with a tentative D call TRBD1 (5 bases). V lost 7 bases and J lost 3, with 18 bases in between. The CDR3 extends over 15 amino acids. Germline CDR1 and CDR2: LNHDA and SQIVND (reference sequence). The CDR3 protein is CASKAQGRVEETQYF. CDR3 DNA: TGTGCCAGTAAGGCGCAGGGTCGCGTCGAAGAGACCCAGTACTTC.

This clone was counted between two and nine times. The V call is TRBV5-4, the J call TRBJ2-2; a weak D match, TRBD1 (5 bases). CDR1 SGHNT and CDR2 YYREEE come from the germline V gene (reference sequence). With 0 bases removed from V and 5 bases from J, the gap between germline ends came to 11 bases. CDR3 length: 15 residues. The CDR3, as DNA: TGTGCCAGCAGCTTGGAGGGGCCGCGGACCGGGGAGCTGTTTTTT. Protein sequence: CASSLEGPRTGELFF.

V and J are TRBV24-1 and TRBJ1-1; 9 bases are a match to TRBD1. Trimming took 9 bases from V and 1 from J; bases not matched to a gene: 17. CDR3 length equals 18 residues. The germline V gene encodes CDR1 KGHDR and CDR2 SFDVKD. The CDR3 region has the DNA TGTGCCACCTTGTCGGGGGACAGGGCTGAGAGGAAGAACACTGAAGCTTTCTTT. As protein: CATLSGDRAERKNTEAFF.

The V and J genes are TRBV30 and TRBJ1-2; TRBD1 is a possible D gene (6 bases). The CDR3 totals 12 residues. CDR1 is GTSNPN and CDR2 is SVGIG in the germline V gene (reference sequence). V dropped 3 bases and J dropped 4 bases, with 9 bases sitting between them. In DNA form, the CDR3 reads TGTGCCTGGAGCGCCAGGGGCTATGGCTACACCTTC. Its translation is CAWSARGYGYTF.

Comment on this clone: Distinct nucleotide sequences in the sample also encode this CDR3. The chain recombines TRBV3-1 (or the pseudogene TRBV3-2) with TRBJ1-1, with a tentative D call TRBD1 (6 bases). V was clipped by 4 bases and J by 4 bases, with 10 bases between them. The CDR3 totals 13 residues. CDR1 and CDR2 from the germline V gene are LGHDT and YNNKEL (reference sequence). The CDR3 DNA is TGTGCCAGCAGCCTAGACAGGTCCACTGAAGCTTTCTTT. This codes for CASSLDRSTEAFF.

The V gene is TRBV2, the J gene TRBJ1-3; D call uncertain. The CDR3 sequence is 13 residues long. V gave up 7 bases and J gave up 4 bases, with 11 bases separating them. Germline lookup yields CDR1 SNHLY and CDR2 FYNNEI. CDR3 sequence: CASNPGYGNTIYF. The CDR3, as DNA: TGTGCCAGCAATCCCGGGTACGGAAACACCATATATTTT.

The rearrangement joins TRBV3-1 (or the pseudogene TRBV3-2) to TRBJ1-2; 10 positions agree with TRBD1. This CDR3 is 18 amino acids long. Germline CDR1 is LGHDT and CDR2 is YNNKEL (reference sequence). The trim removed 1 base at V and 4 bases at J, leaving 12 bases unmatched. CDR3: CASSQAGQGEGMFYGYTF. CDR3 nucleotide sequence: TGTGCCAGCAGCCAAGCAGGACAGGGGGAGGGTATGTTCTATGGCTACACCTTC.

This clone was recorded only once. The genes are TRBV27 and TRBJ1-2; tentatively, D is TRBD1 (5 bases). The CDR3 sequence is 13 residues long. Germline values: CDR1 MNHEY, CDR2 SMNVEV (reference sequence). Trimming took 6 bases from V and 5 from J, leaving 13 bases between them. The CDR3 bases are TGTGCCAGCAGCCCCCTGGGGGGATATGGCTACACCTTC. As protein: CASSPLGGYGYTF.

CDR3 bases: TGTGCCAGCAGCGTAGTACCCCCCACTAGCGGGGGGGCGGTAGAGCAGTTCTTC. Amino acid sequence: CASSVVPPTSGGAVEQFF. The V and J genes are TRBV9 and TRBJ2-1; 13 bases map to TRBD2. Germline CDR1 reads SGDLS; CDR2 reads YYNGEE. The CDR3 loop spans 18 amino acids. Trimming cost V 0 bases and J 10 bases; bases outside gene matches: 13.

The chain combines TRBV6-5 with TRBJ1-1, with D hard to call. The CDR3 covers 14 residues. Germline CDR1 MNHEY, CDR2 SVGAGI. V was pared by 8 bases and J by 1 base, with 14 bases between. Here the CDR3 reads CASRIQFQNTEAFF. In DNA, the CDR3 is TGTGCCAGCCGAATACAGTTTCAGAACACTGAAGCTTTCTTT.

For this clone: The same CDR3 can be traced to other DNA sequences in this sample. The V and J genes are TRBV2 and TRBJ2-5, with 9 nucleotides matching TRBD2. CDR3 length equals 14 residues. With V trimmed by 2 bases and J by 3 bases, 1 base remained unmatched. Germline values: CDR1 SNHLY, CDR2 FYNNEI. CDR3 in DNA: TGTGCCAGCAGTGAACTAGCGGGGAAAGAGACCCAGTACTTC. This sequence encodes CASSELAGKETQYF. Using reference TRBV2 and TRBJ2-5 for the parts outside the CDR3, the full variable domain is EPEVTQTPSHQVTQMGQEVILRCVPISNHLYFYWYRQILGQKVEFLVSFYNNEISEKSEIFDDQFSVERPDGSNFTLKIRSTKLEDSAMYFCASSELAGKETQYFGPGTRLLVL.

V usage is TRBV2 and J usage is TRBJ1-1; 7 bases match TRBD1. The CDR3 has 14 amino acids. Trimming cost V 3 bases and J 1 base; bases outside gene matches: 2. Germline-derived CDR1 and CDR2 are SNHLY and FYNNEI. DNA for the CDR3: TGTGCCAGCAGTGACCAGGGGGGGAACACTGAAGCTTTCTTT. Amino acids: CASSDQGGNTEAFF.

This sequence joins TRBV6-5 and TRBJ2-1, with TRBD2 as a possible D gene (6 bases). Germline lookup yields CDR1 MNHEY and CDR2 SVGAGI. The V end was cut by 10 bases, the J end by 4 bases, with 17 bases between. This CDR3 is built from 14 residues. CDR3 region: CATEEGASYNEQFF. The CDR3 DNA reads as TGTGCCACCGAGGAGGGTGCATCGTACAATGAGCAGTTCTTC.

The rearrangement links TRBV6-5 to TRBJ1-5; D is ambiguous. V gave up 6 bases and J gave up 5 bases, with 5 bases separating them. CDR1 is MNHEY, CDR2 SVGAGI, per germline. The length of the CDR3 is 11 residues. This CDR3 reads CASSTDQPQHF. The CDR3 nucleotides read TGTGCCAGCAGCACAGATCAGCCCCAGCATTTT.

The chain links TRBV6-5 to TRBJ1-1, with TRBD1 matching 8 bases. V dropped 6 bases and J dropped 1; count of bases not matched to a gene: 4. The CDR3 extends over 14 amino acids. Germline V gene sequence: CDR1 MNHEY, CDR2 SVGAGI. The CDR3 DNA reads TGTGCCAGCAGAGCGGACAGGGAGAACACTGAAGCTTTCTTT. This gives the protein CASRADRENTEAFF.

This sequence joins TRBV7-9 and TRBJ2-7; D is undetermined. Trimming cost V 4 bases and J 7 bases, with 20 bases left between them. Germline loops: CDR1 SEHNR, CDR2 FQNEAQ (reference sequence). The CDR3 runs to 15 residues. DNA for the CDR3: TGTGCCAGCAGCTCCTTTCGTCGTAACGGGTGGGAGCAGTACTTC. This sequence encodes CASSSFRRNGWEQYF.